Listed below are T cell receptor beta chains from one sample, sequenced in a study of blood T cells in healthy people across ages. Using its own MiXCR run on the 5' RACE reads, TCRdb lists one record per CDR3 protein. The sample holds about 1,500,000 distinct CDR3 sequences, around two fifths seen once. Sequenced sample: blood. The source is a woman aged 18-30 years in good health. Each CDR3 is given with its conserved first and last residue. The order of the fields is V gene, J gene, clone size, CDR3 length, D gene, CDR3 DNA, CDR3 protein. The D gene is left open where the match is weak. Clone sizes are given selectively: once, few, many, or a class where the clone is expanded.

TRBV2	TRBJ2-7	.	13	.	TGTGCCACCGCCGAGGGGAGCTCCTACGAGCAGTACTTC	CATAEGSSYEQYF
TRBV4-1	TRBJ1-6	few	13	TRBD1	TGCGCCAGCAGCCTCGACAGGGTTTCACCCCTCCACTTT	CASSLDRVSPLHF
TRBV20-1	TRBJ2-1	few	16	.	TGCAGTGCTAGGGAATTGACCGTTCGCTCCTACAATGAGCAGTTCTTC	CSARELTVRSYNEQFF
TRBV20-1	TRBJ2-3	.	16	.	TGCAGTGCTAGAGATCCCCTGAGCCGGAGCACAGATACGCAGTATTTT	CSARDPLSRSTDTQYF
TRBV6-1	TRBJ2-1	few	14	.	TGTGCCAGCAGTGACTCTGGGATCCACAATGAGCAGTTCTTC	CASSDSGIHNEQFF
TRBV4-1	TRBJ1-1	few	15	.	TGCGCCAGCAGCCCGTTCGGGGGGTTGAACACTGAAGCTTTCTTT	CASSPFGGLNTEAFF
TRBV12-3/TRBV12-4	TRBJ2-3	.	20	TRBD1	TGTGCCAGCAGTTTATCTCAGACGGAAGCTTGGACAGGGGTAACAGATACGCAGTATTTT	CASSLSQTEAWTGVTDTQYF
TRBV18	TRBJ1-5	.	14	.	TGTGCCAGCTCGGATTTAGGGAGCAATCAGCCCCAGCATTTT	CASSDLGSNQPQHF
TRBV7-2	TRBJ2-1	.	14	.	TGTGCCAGCAGCCAGAAATCTTCCTACAATGAGCAGTTCTTC	CASSQKSSYNEQFF
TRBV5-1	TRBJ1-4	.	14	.	TGCGCCAGCACTGGAGATCAAATTGGGGAAAAACTGTTTTTT	CASTGDQIGEKLFF
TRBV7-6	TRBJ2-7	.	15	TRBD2	TGTGCCAGCAGCTCCGGGACTAGCTCCTACAATGAGCAGTACTTC	CASSSGTSSYNEQYF
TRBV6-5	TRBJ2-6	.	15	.	TGTGCCAGCAGTTTCACGCCATCTGGGGCCAACGTCCTGACTTTC	CASSFTPSGANVLTF
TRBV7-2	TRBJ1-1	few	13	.	TGTGCCAGCAGCGGACGGGGGGGCAGGGAAGCTTTCTTT	CASSGRGGREAFF
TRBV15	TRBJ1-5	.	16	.	TGTGCCACCAGCGGCAGGGAGGGTTCTGGCAATCAGCCCCAGCATTTT	CATSGREGSGNQPQHF
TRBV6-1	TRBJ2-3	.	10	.	TGTGCCAGCCAGGCTGATACGCAGTATTTT	CASQADTQYF
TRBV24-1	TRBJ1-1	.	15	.	TGTGCCACCAGTGACGACGAGGGTCGGGGCACTGAAGCTTTCTTT	CATSDDEGRGTEAFF
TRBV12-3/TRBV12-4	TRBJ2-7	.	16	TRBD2	TGTGCCAGCAGTTCCCATGAGGGTAGCGGGAGGGCCGAGCAGTACTTC	CASSSHEGSGRAEQYF
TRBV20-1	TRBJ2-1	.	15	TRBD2	TGCAGTGCTAGCGGGAGGCGGGAAAGGTACAATGAGCAGTTCTTC	CSASGRRERYNEQFF
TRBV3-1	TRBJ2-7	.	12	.	TGTGCCAGCACCCATCTCGGGGCCGAGCAGTACTTC	CASTHLGAEQYF
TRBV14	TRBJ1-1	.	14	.	TGTGCCAGCAGCGAGAAGACGGGAAGGGGTGAAGCTTTCTTT	CASSEKTGRGEAFF
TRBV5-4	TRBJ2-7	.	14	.	TGTGCCAGCAGAGAAGGAACTCCCCGACGGGAGCAGTACTTC	CASREGTPRREQYF
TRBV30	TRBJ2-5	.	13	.	TGTGCCTGGAGTGTTGGGAATAAAGAGACCCAGTACTTC	CAWSVGNKETQYF
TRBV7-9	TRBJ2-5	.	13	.	TGTGCCAGCAGCTTAGGTCTCAAGGAGGCCCAGTACTTC	CASSLGLKEAQYF
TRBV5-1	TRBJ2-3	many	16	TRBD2	TGCGCCAGCAGCTTGCCCCGCGGGGGGTCCACAGATACGCAGTATTTT	CASSLPRGGSTDTQYF
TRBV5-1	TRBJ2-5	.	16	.	TGCGCCAGCAGCTTGTTGGCGGAGGTGTTGGGGGAGACCCAGTACTTC	CASSLLAEVLGETQYF
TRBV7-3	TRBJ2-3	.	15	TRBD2	TGTGCCAGCAGCTTAAACGGGAGGAGCACAGATACGCAGTATTTT	CASSLNGRSTDTQYF
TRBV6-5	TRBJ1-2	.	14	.	TGTGCCAGCAGTTACAAGGGAGGCATAAGTGGCTACACCTTC	CASSYKGGISGYTF
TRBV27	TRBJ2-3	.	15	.	TGTGCCAGCACTGTAAGAGGGATTAGCACAGATACGCAGTATTTT	CASTVRGISTDTQYF
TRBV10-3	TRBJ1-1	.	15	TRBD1	TGTGCCATCGGGGGGGACAGACAAAAAAACACTGAAGCTTTCTTT	CAIGGDRQKNTEAFF
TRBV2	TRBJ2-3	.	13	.	TGTGCCAGCAGGGACCCGGGCGGAGATACGCAGTATTTT	CASRDPGGDTQYF
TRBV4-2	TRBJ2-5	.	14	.	TGTGCCAGCAGCCAAGATTTCGAGCGAGAGACCCAGTACTTC	CASSQDFERETQYF
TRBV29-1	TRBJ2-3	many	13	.	TGCAGCGTTGAAAACACCTACACAGATACGCAGTATTTT	CSVENTYTDTQYF
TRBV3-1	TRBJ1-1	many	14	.	TGTGCCAGCAGCCAAGATTTGGTGAACACTGAAGCTTTCTTT	CASSQDLVNTEAFF
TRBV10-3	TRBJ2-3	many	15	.	TGTGCCATCAGTGAGTCGGGACTCCTCACAGATACGCAGTATTTT	CAISESGLLTDTQYF
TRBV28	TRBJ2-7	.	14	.	TGTGCCAGCAGTTGGGGGACAGGACTAGACGAGCAGTACTTC	CASSWGTGLDEQYF
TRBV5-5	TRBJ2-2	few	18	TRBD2	TGTGCCAGCAGCCCTCACTGGACTAGCGGGCGGAACACCGGGGAGCTGTTTTTT	CASSPHWTSGRNTGELFF
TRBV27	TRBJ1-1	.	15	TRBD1	TGTGCCAGCAGTTTTTCGCGGACAGGGGACACTGAAGCTTTCTTT	CASSFSRTGDTEAFF
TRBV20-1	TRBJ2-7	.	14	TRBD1	TGCAGTGCTAGAAGGACAGGGGAGGGCTACGAGCAGTACTTC	CSARRTGEGYEQYF
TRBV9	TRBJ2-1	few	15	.	TGTGCCAGCAGCGTAACCCAGAGCTCCTACAATGAGCAGTTCTTC	CASSVTQSSYNEQFF
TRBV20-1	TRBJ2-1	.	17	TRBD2	TGCAGTGCTAGAGCAATCCCCAAGCGGGAGCTTTACGATGAGCAGTTCTTC	CSARAIPKRELYDEQFF
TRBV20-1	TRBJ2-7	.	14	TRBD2	TGCAGTGCTCCTCTAGCGGGGGGCGGTTACGAGCAGTACTTC	CSAPLAGGGYEQYF
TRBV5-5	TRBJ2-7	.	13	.	TGTGCCAGCAGCTTATACAGCACCTACGAGCAGTGCTTC	CASSLYSTYEQCF
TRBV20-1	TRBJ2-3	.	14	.	TGCAGTGCTAGAGACTCCATTACGTCAGATACGCAGTATTTT	CSARDSITSDTQYF
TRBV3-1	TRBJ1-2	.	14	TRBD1	TGTGCCAGCAGCCCCCGGGACAGAAATGGCGGCTACACCTTC	CASSPRDRNGGYTF
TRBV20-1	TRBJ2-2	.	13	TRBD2	TGCAGTGCTAGTAGCGGGTACACCGGGGAGCTGTTTTTT	CSASSGYTGELFF
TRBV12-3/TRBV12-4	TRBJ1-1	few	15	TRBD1	TGTGCCAGCAGTCCCCGGACAGGGATAAACACTGAAGCTTTCTTT	CASSPRTGINTEAFF
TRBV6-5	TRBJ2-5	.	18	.	TGTGCCAGCAGTTACTCTAGGGACACCCGAAAACCCCGGGAGACCCAGTACTTC	CASSYSRDTRKPRETQYF
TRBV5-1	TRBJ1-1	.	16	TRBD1	TGCGCCAGCAGCACGACCGGGACAGGTGTAAACACTGAAGCTTTCTTT	CASSTTGTGVNTEAFF
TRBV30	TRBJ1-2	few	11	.	TGTGCTAAAAGCGATAACTATGGCTACACCTTC	CAKSDNYGYTF
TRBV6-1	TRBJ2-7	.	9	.	TGTGCCAGCAGTGAAGCGCGGTACTTC	CASSEARYF
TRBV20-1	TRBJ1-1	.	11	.	TGCAGTGCCGCGAGGGACCCTGAAGCTTTCTTT	CSAARDPEAFF
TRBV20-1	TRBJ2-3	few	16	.	TGCAGTGCTAGAGATTGGGAGCGGACTAGCACAGATACGCAGTATTTT	CSARDWERTSTDTQYF
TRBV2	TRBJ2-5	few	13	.	TGTGCCAGCAGTGAAGTACTCTCGGAGACCCAGTACTTC	CASSEVLSETQYF
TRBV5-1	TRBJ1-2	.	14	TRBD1	TGCGCCAGCAGCCGGGACAGGGATAGAGATGGCTACATCTTC	CASSRDRDRDGYIF
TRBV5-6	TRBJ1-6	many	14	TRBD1	TGTGCCAGCAGTTTAGGGACAGGGAATTCACCCCTCCACTTT	CASSLGTGNSPLHF
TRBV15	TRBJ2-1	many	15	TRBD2	TGTGCCACCAGCAGAGATGAACTAGCGGCTAATGAGCAGTTCTTC	CATSRDELAANEQFF
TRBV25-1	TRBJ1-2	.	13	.	TGTGCCAGCCAAGGGCGGACTTGGTATGGCTACACCTTC	CASQGRTWYGYTF
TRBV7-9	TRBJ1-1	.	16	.	TGTGCCAGCAGCTTAGGGGGCACCTTAATGAACACTGAAGCTTTCTTT	CASSLGGTLMNTEAFF
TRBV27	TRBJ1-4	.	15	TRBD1	TGTGCCAGCAGACTAGGTGGGACAGGGGTAGAAAAACTGTTTTTT	CASRLGGTGVEKLFF
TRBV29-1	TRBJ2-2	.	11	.	TGCAGCGTTGTTGAGGTCGGGGAGCTGTTTTTT	CSVVEVGELFF